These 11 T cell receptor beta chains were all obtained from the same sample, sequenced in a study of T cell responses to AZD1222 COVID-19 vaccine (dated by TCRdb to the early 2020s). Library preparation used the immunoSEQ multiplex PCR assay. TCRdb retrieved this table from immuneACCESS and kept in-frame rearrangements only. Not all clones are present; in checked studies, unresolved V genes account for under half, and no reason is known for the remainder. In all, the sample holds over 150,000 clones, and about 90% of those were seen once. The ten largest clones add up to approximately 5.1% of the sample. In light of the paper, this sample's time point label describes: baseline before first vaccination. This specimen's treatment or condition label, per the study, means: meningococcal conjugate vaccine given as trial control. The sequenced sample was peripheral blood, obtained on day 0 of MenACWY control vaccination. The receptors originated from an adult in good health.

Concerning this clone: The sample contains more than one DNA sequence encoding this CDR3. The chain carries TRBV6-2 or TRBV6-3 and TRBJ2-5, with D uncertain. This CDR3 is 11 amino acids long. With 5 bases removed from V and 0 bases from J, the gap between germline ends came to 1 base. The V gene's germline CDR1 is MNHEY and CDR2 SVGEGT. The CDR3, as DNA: TGTGCCAGCAGTCACCAAGAGACCCAGTACTTC. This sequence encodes CASSHQETQYF.

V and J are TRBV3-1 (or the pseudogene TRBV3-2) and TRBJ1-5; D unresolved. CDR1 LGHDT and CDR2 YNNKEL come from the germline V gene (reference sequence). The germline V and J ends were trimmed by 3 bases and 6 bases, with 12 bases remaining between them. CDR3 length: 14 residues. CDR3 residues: CASSQRLEGQPQHF. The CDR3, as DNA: TGTGCCAGCAGCCAGCGGTTGGAAGGTCAGCCCCAGCATTTT.

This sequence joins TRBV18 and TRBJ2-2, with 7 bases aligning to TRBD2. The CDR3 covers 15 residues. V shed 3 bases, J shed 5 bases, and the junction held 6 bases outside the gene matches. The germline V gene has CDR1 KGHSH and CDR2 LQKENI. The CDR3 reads CASSPGLVETGELFF. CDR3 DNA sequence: TGTGCCAGCTCACCTGGACTAGTTGAGACCGGGGAGCTGTTTTTT.

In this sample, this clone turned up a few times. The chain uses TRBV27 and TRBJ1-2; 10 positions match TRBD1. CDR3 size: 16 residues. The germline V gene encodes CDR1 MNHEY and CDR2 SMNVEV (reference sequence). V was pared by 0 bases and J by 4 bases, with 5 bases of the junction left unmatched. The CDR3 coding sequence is TGTGCCAGCAGTTTATCCTCCGGGACAGGGGTCTATGGCTACACCTTC. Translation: CASSLSSGTGVYGYTF.

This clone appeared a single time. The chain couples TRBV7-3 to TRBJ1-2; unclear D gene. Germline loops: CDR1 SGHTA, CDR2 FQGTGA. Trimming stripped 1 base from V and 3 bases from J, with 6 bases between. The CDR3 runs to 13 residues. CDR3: CASSLKGDYGYTF. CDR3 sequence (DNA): TGTGCCAGCAGCTTAAAAGGTGACTATGGCTACACCTTC.

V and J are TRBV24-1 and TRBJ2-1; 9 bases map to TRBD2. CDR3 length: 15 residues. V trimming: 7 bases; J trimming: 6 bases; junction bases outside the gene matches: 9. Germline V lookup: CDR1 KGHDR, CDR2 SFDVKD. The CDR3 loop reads CATSDASGEPNEQFF. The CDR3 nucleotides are TGTGCCACCAGCGATGCTAGCGGGGAGCCCAATGAGCAGTTCTTC.

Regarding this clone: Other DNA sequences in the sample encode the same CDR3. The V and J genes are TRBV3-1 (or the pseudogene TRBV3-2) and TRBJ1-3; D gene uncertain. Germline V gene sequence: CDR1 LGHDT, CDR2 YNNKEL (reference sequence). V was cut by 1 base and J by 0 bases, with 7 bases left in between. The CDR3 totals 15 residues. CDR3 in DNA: TGTGCCAGCAGCCAAGGGTCCCGCTCTGGAAACACCATATATTTT. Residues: CASSQGSRSGNTIYF.

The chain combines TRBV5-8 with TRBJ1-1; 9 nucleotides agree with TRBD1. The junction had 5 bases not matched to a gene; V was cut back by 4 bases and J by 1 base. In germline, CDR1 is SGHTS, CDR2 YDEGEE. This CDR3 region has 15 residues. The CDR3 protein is CASSRTGQGNTEAFF. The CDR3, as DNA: TGTGCCAGCAGCCGTACGGGACAGGGGAACACTGAAGCTTTCTTT.

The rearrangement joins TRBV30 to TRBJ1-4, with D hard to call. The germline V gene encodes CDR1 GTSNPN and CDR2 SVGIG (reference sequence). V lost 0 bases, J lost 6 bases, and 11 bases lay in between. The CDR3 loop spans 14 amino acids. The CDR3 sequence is CAWSVLDGHEKLFF. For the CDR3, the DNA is TGTGCCTGGAGTGTGTTGGACGGTCATGAAAAACTGTTTTTT.

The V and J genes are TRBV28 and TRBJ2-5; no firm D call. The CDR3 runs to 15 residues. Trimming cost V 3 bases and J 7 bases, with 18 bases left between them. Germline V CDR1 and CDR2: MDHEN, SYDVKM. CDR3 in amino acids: CASSFLTQHSRTQYF. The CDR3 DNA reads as TGTGCCAGCAGTTTCCTAACCCAACATAGCCGGACCCAGTACTTC. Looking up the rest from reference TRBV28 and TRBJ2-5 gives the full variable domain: DVKVTQSSRYLVKRTGEKVFLECVQDMDHENMFWYRQDPGLGLRLIYFSYDVKMKEKGDIPEGYSVSREKKERFSLILESASTNQTSMYLCASSFLTQHSRTQYFGPGTRLLVL.

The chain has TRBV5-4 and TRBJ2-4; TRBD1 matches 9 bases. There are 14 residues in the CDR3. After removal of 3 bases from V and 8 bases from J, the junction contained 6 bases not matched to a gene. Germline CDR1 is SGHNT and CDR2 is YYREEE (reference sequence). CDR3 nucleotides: TGTGCCAGCAGCTGGACAGGGGAAAAGGACATTCAGTACTTC. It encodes CASSWTGEKDIQYF. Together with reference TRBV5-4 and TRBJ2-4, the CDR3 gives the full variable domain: ETGVTQSPTHLIKTRGQQVTLRCSSQSGHNTVSWYQQALGQGPQFIFQYYREEENGRGNFPPRFSGLQFPNYSSELNVNALELDDSALYLCASSWTGEKDIQYFGAGTRLSVL.